This record looks at one TCR beta chain sequence and its context. This CDR3 has 14 residues. J gave up 4 bases and V 6 bases, and 5 bases lay outside the gene matches. Germline CDR1 and CDR2: MNHEY and SVGAGI. This record comes from a study of blood T cell repertoires in COVID-19. Authors' analysis steps: Researchers report that nucleated cell counts were estimated from reference gene primer amplification. TCRdb's copy holds only in-frame clones and misses some; the assay was immunoSEQ multiplex PCR. V, J and clone size are taken as reported in that table, and D and trimming were inferred from the DNA itself. The table has over 120,000 clones, roughly 84% seen once; the top ten hold more than 40%.

This TCR was recovered from a human donor in a cohort sampled during active COVID-19. The rearrangement links TRBV6-5 to TRBJ2-2, with 7 bases fitting TRBD1. Specimen: peripheral blood. The CDR3 sequence: CASRQGVGTGELFF. In nucleotides, the CDR3 is TGTGCCAGCAGGCAGGGGGTCGGCACCGGGGAGCTGTTTTTT.